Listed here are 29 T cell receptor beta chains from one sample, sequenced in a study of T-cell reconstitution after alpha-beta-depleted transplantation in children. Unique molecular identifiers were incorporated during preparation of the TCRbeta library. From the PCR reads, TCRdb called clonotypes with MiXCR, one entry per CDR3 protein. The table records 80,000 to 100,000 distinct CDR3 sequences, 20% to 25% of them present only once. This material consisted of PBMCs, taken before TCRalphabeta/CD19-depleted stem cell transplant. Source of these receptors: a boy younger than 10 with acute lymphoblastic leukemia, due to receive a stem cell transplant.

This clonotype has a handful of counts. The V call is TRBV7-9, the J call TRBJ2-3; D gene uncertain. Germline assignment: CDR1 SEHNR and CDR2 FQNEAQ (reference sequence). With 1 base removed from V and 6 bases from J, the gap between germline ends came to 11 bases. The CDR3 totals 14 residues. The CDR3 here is CASSLVGAEDTQYF. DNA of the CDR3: TGTGCCAGCAGCTTAGTAGGCGCTGAGGATACGCAGTATTTT.

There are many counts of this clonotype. The CDR3 bases are TGCGCCAGCAGCCAAGATCTGGGGGGTCTCACTGAAGCTTTCTTT. It codes for CASSQDLGGLTEAFF. The chain combines TRBV4-3 with TRBJ1-1; D perhaps matches TRBD1 (5 bases). The CDR3 runs 15 residues. Trimming left V 0 bases short and J 4 bases short, with 12 bases between. Per germline, CDR1 LGHNA and CDR2 YSLEER.

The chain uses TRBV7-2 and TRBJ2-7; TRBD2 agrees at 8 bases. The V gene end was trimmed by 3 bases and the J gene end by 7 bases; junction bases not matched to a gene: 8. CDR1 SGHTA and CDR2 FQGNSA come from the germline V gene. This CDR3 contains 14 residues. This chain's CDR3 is CASSFTSGDYEQYF. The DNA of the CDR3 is TGTGCCAGCAGCTTCACTAGCGGAGATTATGAGCAGTACTTC.

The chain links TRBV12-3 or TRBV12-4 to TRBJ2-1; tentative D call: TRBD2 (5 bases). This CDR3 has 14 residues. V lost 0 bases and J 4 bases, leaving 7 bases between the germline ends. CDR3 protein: CASSLAGEYNEQFF. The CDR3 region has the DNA TGTGCCAGCAGTTTAGCGGGAGAGTACAATGAGCAGTTCTTC.

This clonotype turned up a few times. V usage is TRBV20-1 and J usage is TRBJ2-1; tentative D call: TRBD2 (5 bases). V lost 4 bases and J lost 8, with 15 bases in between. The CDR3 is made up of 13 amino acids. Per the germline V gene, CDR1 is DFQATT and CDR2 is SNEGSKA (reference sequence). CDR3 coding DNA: TGCAGTGCTAATGCGGAGGCAGTGGATGAGCAGTTCTTC. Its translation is CSANAEAVDEQFF.

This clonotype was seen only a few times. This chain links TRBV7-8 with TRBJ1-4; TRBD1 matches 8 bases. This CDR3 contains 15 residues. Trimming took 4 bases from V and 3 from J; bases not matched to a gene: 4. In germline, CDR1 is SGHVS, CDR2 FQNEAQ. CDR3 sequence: CASSSPGQANEKLFF. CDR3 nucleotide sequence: TGTGCCAGCAGCTCACCGGGACAGGCTAATGAAAAACTGTTTTTT.

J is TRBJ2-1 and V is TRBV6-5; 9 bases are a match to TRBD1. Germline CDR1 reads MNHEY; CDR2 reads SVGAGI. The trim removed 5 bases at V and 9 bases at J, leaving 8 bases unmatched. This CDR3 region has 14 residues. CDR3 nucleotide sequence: TGTGCCAGCAGTATACTACAGGGGGCGATTGAGCAGTTCTTC. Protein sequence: CASSILQGAIEQFF.

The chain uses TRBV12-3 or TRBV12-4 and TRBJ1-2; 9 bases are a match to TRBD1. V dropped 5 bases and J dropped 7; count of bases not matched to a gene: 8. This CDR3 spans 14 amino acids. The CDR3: CASSPPDRGRGYTF. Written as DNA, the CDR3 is TGTGCCAGCAGTCCTCCGGACAGGGGTCGTGGCTACACCTTC.

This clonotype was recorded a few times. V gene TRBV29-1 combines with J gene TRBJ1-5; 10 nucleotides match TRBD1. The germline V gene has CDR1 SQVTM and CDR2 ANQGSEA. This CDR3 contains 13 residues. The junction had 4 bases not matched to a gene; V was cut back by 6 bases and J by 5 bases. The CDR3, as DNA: TGCAGCGTAGGGGACAGGGGCGATCAGCCCCAGCATTTT. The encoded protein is CSVGDRGDQPQHF.

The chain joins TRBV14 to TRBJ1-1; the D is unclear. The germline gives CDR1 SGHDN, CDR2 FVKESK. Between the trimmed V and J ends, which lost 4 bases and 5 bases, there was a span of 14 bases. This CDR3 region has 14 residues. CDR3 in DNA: TGTGCCAGCAGCCCGTCGACCGTGAGGACTGAAGCTTTCTTT. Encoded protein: CASSPSTVRTEAFF. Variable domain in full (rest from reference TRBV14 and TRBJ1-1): EAGVTQFPSHSVIEKGQTVTLRCDPISGHDNLYWYRRVMGKEIKFLLHFVKESKQDESGMPNNRFLAERTGGTYSTLKVQPAELEDSGVYFCASSPSTVRTEAFFGQGTRLTVV.

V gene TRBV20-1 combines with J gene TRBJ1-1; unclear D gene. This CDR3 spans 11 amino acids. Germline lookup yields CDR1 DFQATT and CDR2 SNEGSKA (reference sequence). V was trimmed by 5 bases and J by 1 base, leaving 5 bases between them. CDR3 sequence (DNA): TGCAGTGCTGGTGGGAACACTGAAGCTTTCTTT. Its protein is CSAGGNTEAFF.

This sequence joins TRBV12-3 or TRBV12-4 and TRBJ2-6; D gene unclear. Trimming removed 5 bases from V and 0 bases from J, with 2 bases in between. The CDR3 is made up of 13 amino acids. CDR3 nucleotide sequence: TGTGCCAGCAGTGCCTCTGGGGCCAACGTCCTGACTTTC. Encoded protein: CASSASGANVLTF.

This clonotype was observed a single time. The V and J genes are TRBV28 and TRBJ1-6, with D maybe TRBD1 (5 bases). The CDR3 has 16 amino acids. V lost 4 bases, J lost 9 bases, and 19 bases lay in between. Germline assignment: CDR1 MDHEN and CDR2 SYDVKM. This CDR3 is CASSSPGRGAGSPLHF. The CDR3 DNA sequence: TGTGCCAGCAGTTCCCCCGGTAGAGGGGCCGGTTCACCCCTCCACTTT. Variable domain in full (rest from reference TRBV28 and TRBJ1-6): DVKVTQSSRYLVKRTGEKVFLECVQDMDHENMFWYRQDPGLGLRLIYFSYDVKMKEKGDIPEGYSVSREKKERFSLILESASTNQTSMYLCASSSPGRGAGSPLHFGNGTRLTVT.

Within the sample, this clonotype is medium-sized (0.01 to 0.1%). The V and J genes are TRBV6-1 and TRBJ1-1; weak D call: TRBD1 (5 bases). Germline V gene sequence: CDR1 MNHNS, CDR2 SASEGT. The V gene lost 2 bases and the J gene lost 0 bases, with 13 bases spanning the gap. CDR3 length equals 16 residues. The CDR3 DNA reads TGTGCCAGCAGTGAACGGGAGGGGTTAATGAACACTGAAGCTTTCTTT. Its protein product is CASSEREGLMNTEAFF.

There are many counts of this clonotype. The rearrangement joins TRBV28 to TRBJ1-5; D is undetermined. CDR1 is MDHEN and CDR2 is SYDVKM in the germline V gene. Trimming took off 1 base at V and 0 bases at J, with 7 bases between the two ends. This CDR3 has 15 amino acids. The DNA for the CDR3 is TGTGCCAGCAGTTTATTCGGTTATAGCAATCAGCCCCAGCATTTT. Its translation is CASSLFGYSNQPQHF.

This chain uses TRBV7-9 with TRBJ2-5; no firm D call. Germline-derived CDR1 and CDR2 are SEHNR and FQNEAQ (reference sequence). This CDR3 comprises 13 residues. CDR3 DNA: TGTGCTTCCGAGGCTTCGTTCCAAGAGACCCAGTACTTC. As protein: CASEASFQETQYF.

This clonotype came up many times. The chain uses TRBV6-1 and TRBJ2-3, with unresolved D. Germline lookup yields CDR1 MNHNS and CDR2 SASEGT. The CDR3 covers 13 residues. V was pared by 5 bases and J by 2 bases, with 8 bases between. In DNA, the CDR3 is TGTGCCAGCAGTCTAGGTGTCACAGATACGCAGTATTTT. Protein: CASSLGVTDTQYF.

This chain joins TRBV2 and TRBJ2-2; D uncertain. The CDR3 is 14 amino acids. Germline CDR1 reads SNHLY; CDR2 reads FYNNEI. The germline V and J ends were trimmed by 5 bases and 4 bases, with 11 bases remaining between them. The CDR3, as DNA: TGTGCCAGCAGTTCATTGGCGGTCACCGGGGAGCTGTTTTTT. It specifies CASSSLAVTGELFF. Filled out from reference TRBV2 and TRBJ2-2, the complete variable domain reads EPEVTQTPSHQVTQMGQEVILRCVPISNHLYFYWYRQILGQKVEFLVSFYNNEISEKSEIFDDQFSVERPDGSNFTLKIRSTKLEDSAMYFCASSSLAVTGELFFGEGSRLTVL.

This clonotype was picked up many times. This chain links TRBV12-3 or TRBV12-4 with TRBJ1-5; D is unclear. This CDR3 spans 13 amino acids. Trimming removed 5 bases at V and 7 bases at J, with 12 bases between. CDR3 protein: CASSLFPGQPQHF. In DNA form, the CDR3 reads TGTGCCAGCAGTCTATTTCCTGGGCAGCCCCAGCATTTT.

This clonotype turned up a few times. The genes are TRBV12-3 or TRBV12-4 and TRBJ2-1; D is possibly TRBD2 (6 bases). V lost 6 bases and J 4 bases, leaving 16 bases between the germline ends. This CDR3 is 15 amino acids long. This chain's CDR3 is CASSTGIAVYNEQFF. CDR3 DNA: TGTGCCAGCAGCACTGGGATAGCGGTGTACAATGAGCAGTTCTTC.

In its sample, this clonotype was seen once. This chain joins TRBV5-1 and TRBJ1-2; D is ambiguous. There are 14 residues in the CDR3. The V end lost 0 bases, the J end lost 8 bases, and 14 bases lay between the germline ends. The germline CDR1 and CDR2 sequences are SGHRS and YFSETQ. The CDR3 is CASSLGTVMSGYTF. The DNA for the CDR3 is TGCGCCAGCAGCTTGGGGACGGTGATGAGCGGCTACACCTTC.

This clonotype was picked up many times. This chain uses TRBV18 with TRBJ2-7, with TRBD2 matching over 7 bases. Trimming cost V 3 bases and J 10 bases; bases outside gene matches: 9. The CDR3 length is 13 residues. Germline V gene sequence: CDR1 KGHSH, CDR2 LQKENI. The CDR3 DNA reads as TGTGCCAGCTCACCCCAGGGAGGGTTGGACCAGTACTTC. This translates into CASSPQGGLDQYF.

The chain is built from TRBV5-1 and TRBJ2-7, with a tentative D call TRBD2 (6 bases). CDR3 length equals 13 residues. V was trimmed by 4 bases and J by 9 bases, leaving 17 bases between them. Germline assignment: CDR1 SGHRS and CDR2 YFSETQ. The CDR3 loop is CASSPGRGSVQYF. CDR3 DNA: TGCGCCAGCAGCCCGGGGCGGGGTTCCGTGCAGTACTTC.

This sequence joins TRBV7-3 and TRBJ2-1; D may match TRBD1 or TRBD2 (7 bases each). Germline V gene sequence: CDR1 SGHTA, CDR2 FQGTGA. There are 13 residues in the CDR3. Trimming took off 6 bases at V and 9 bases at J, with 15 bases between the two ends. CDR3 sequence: CASSLRRGGEQFF. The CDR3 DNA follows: TGTGCCAGCAGTCTACGCAGGGGGGGTGAGCAGTTCTTC.

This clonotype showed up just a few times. CDR3 in DNA: TGTGCCAGCAGTTTTCGGTCGGGTAATGAAAAACTGTTTTTT. Protein: CASSFRSGNEKLFF. The gene calls are TRBV12-3 or TRBV12-4 and TRBJ1-4, with D unresolved. V lost 3 bases and J 4 bases, leaving 9 bases between the germline ends. The CDR3 runs to 14 residues.

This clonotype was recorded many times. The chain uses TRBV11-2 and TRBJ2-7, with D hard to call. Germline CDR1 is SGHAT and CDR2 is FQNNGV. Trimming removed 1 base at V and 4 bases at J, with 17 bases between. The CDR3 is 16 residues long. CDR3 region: CASSLGVGSIPYEQYF. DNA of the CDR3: TGTGCCAGCAGCTTAGGGGTAGGGTCGATCCCATACGAGCAGTACTTC.

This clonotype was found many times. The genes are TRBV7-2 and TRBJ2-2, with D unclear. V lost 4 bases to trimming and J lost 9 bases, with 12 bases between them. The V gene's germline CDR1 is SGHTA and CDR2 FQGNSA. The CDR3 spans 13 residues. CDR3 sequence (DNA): TGTGCCAGCAGCTCCTCTACGTCCCGGGAGCTGTTTTTT. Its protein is CASSSSTSRELFF.

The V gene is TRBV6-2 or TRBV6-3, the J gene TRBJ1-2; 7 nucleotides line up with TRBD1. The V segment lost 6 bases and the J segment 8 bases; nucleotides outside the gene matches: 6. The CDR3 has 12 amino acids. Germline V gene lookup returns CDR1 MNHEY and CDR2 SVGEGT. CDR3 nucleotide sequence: TGTGCCAGCAGGACTACAGGGGCCGGCTACACCTTC. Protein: CASRTTGAGYTF.

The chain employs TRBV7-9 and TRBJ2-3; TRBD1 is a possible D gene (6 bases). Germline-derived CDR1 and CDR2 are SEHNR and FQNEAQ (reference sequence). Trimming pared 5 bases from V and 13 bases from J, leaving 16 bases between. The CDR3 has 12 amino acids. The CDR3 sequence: CASSLTGLSKYF. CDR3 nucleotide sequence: TGTGCCAGCAGCCTAACAGGGCTGTCCAAGTATTTT.